Listed below are T cell receptor beta chains from one sample, sequenced in a study of CD8 T cells in Susac syndrome. In TCRdb, the immunoSEQ multiplex PCR reads were re-called with MiXCR into one record per CDR3 protein. This sample has hundreds of thousands of distinct CDR3 sequences; roughly 94% occur once, and the top ten carry 0.082%. Sequencing was performed on CD4+ T cells from PBMCs. The receptors stem from a human donor with multiple sclerosis. Each CDR3 is given with its conserved first and last residue. The order of the fields is J gene, V gene, CDR3 length, D gene, CDR3 protein. A D gene is named only where the DNA matches it firmly.

TRBJ2-3 TRBV2 15 - CASSELLGWTDTQYF
TRBJ2-3 TRBV4-2 16 TRBD2 CASSQETSGVGDTQYF
TRBJ2-7 TRBV20-1 12 - CSAPGRGYEQYF
TRBJ1-1 TRBV11-2 16 TRBD1 CASSLFVAGGGTEAFF
TRBJ1-5 TRBV12-3/TRBV12-4 14 - CASSYGRRVEPQHF
TRBJ1-1 TRBV12-3/TRBV12-4 16 TRBD1 CASSPPTGGVNTEAFF
TRBJ2-5 TRBV30 12 - CAWRLPDGAQYF
TRBJ2-1 TRBV29-1 15 TRBD1 CSVLPGTDQLNEQFF
TRBJ2-2 TRBV24-1 13 - CATSDRNTGELFF
TRBJ2-5 TRBV30 15 TRBD2 CACKGLAEYQETQYF
TRBJ1-5 TRBV1 15 - CTSSLPPSLNQPQHF
TRBJ2-3 TRBV9 14 - CASSVVTDTDTQYF
TRBJ2-3 TRBV6-5 10 - CASSGDTLIF
TRBJ2-5 TRBV20-1 10 - CSANRETQYF
TRBJ2-5 TRBV7-9 13 TRBD1 CASSTRGLKTQYF
TRBJ1-2 TRBV14 15 - CASSQDNRWIVGYTF
TRBJ2-3 TRBV14 16 TRBD1 CASSLGRTGIGDTQYF
TRBJ1-2 TRBV6-5 15 TRBD1 CASRGQGARSYGYTF
TRBJ1-6 TRBV14 13 TRBD1 CASSRTGYSPLHF
TRBJ2-4 TRBV3-1 13 - CASSQDNTGTQYF
TRBJ2-7 TRBV6-6 14 - CASSLTGAMYEQYF
TRBJ1-1 TRBV29-1 13 - CSVADTVNTEAFF
TRBJ1-1 TRBV12-3/TRBV12-4 13 - CASRLLGGAEAFF
TRBJ2-1 TRBV5-6 16 TRBD2 CASSLDGRGGLNEQFF
TRBJ1-5 TRBV19 15 - CASTAGGGSNQPQHF
TRBJ1-1 TRBV29-1 13 TRBD1 CSVEVQGAFGAFF
TRBJ1-4 TRBV29-1 13 - CSGGDTNNEKLFF
TRBJ1-1 TRBV29-1 13 - CSVEEAMDTEAFF
TRBJ1-2 TRBV20-1 12 - CSAPAQNYGYTF
TRBJ2-6 TRBV20-1 17 - CSASIHRRVSGANVLTF
TRBJ2-3 TRBV2 12 - CASNQGSDTQYF
TRBJ2-7 TRBV5-6 15 TRBD1 CASSGTDRAPQKQYF
TRBJ1-1 TRBV12-3/TRBV12-4 15 - CASSLSPGWGTEAFF
TRBJ2-2 TRBV6-6 16 TRBD1 CASSYSLTGGTGELFF
TRBJ2-2 TRBV30 11 - CAWSLTRELFF
TRBJ1-1 TRBV29-1 14 TRBD1 CSVSQQGANTEAFF
TRBJ1-5 TRBV29-1 13 - CSVEEHRNQPQHF
TRBJ2-3 TRBV30 13 - CAWSMRFTDTQYF
TRBJ2-1 TRBV9 15 - CASSVDTYSYNEQFF
TRBJ1-5 TRBV3-1 15 - CASSQGGGGGQPQHF
TRBJ2-5 TRBV12-5 15 TRBD1 CASGFGQGKGETQYF
TRBJ1-5 TRBV11-2 14 TRBD1 CASSPAGGVQPQHF
TRBJ2-3 TRBV24-1 12 - CATRGRADTQYF
TRBJ2-7 TRBV5-1 15 TRBD1 CASSLAQGAGYEQYF
TRBJ1-1 TRBV2 14 - CASTWGGGYAEAFF
TRBJ2-1 TRBV3-1 15 TRBD2 CASRRSGGASGEQFF